This T cell receptor beta chain derives from a study of metastatic and nonmetastatic thyroid tumors. Study-wide context: It was across blood and tumor or nodule tissue from malignant and benign thyroid patients that repertoires were compared. Findings of the study overall: Significantly higher TCR beta diversity was reportedly seen in malignant thyroid tumors than benign nodules, in blood and tumor.

Study processing details: Variation in CDR3 across clinicopathological groups served as the basis for constructing a distant-metastasis classifier in papillary thyroid cancer. TCRdb re-called the PCR reads via MiXCR. The V and J calls, along with clone size, are taken from TCRdb and not from the paper's own processing. The sample records about 20,000 clones, over 9% being singletons. There were no patients who had received any treatment before thyroid surgery. This clone came up a few times. Its specificity is not known. Sequence at one end of the junction differs from germline and may be a read error. CDR3 length: 14 residues. Germline V gene sequence: CDR1 WNHNN, CDR2 SYGVQD (reference sequence).

The source material was blood. The origin of this receptor is a male donor with papillary thyroid cancer or a benign thyroid nodule (not recorded which). Some clones in this sample may be carry-over from other donors' samples. This rearrangement joins TRBV10-1 to TRBJ2-2; perhaps TRBD2 as D (5 bases). The CDR3 DNA reads as TGCGCCAGCATGAGTGACCTGAGGGCCGGGGAGCTGTTCTTT. This sequence encodes CASMSDLRAGELFF.